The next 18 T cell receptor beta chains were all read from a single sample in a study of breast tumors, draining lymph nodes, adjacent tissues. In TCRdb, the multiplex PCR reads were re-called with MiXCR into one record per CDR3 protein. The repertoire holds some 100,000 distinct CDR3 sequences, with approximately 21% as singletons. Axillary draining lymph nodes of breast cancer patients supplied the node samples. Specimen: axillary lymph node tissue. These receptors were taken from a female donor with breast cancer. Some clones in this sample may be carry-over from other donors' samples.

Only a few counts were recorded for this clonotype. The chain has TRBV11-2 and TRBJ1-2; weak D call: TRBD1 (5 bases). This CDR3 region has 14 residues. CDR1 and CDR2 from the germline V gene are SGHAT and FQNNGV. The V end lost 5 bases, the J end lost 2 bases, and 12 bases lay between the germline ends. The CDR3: CASSPLTENYGYTF. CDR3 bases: TGTGCCAGCAGCCCATTGACAGAAAACTATGGCTACACCTTC.

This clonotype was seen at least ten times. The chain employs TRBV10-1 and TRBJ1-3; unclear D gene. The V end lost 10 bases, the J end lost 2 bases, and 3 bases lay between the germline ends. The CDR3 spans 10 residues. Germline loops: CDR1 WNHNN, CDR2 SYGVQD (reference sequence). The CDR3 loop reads CANPGNTIYF. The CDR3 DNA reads TGCGCCAACCCTGGAAACACCATATATTTT.

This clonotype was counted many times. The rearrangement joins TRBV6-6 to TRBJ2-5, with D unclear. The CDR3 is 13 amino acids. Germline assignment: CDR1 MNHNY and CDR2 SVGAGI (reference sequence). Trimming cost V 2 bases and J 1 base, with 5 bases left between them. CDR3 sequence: CASSYHTQETQYF. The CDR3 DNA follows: TGTGCCAGCAGTTACCACACCCAAGAGACCCAGTACTTC.

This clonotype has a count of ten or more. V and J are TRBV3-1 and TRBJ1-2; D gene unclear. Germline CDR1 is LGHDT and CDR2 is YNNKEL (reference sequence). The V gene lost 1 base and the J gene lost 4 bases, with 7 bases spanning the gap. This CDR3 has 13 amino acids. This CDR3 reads CASSQGQSYGYTF. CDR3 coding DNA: TGTGCCAGCAGCCAAGGGCAGAGCTATGGCTACACCTTC.

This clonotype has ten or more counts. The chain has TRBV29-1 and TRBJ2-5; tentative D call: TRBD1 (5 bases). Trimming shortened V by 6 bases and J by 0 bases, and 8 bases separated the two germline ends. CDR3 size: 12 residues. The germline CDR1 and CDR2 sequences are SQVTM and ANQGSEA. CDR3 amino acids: CSVRQYQETQYF. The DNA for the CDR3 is TGCAGCGTCAGACAGTACCAAGAGACCCAGTACTTC.

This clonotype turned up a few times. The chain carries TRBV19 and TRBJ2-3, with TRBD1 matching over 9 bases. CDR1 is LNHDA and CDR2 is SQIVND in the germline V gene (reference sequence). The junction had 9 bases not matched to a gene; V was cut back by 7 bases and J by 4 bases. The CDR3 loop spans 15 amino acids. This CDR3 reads CASTLGGTGSDTQYF. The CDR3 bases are TGTGCCAGTACCCTAGGCGGGACAGGGTCAGATACGCAGTATTTT.

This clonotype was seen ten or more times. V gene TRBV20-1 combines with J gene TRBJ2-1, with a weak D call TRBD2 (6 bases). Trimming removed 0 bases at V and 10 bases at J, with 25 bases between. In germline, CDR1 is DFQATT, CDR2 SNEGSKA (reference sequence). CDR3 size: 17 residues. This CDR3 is CSARDFRGRGTSNEQFF. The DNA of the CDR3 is TGCAGTGCTAGAGACTTCCGCGGGCGCGGGACTTCCAACGAGCAGTTCTTC.

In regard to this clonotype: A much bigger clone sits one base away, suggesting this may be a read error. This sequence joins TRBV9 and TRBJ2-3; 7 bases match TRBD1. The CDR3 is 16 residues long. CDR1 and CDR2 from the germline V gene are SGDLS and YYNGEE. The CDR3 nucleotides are TGTGCCAGCAGCGTAGGAGGGGGCATCAGCACAGATGCGCAGTATTTT. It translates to CASSVGGGISTDAQYF.

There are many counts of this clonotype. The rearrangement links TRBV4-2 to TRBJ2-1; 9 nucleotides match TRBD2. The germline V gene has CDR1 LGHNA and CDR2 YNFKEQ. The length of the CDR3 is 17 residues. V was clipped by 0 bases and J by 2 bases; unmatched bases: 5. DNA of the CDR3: TGTGCCAGCAGCCAAGACTTGCGGGAGGGCCCCTACAATGAGCAGTTCTTC. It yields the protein CASSQDLREGPYNEQFF.

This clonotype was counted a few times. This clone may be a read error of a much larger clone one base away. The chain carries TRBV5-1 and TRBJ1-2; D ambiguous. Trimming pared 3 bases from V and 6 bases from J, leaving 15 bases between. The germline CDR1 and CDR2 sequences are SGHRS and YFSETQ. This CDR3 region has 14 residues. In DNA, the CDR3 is TGCGCCAGCAGCTCCATGACCCCATGGGATGGCTACACCTTC. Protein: CASSSMTPWDGYTF.

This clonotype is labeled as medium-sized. CDR3 bases: TGTGCCAGCAGTGAGGGATATACGCAGTATTTT. Translated, it gives CASSEGYTQYF. The chain uses TRBV2 and TRBJ2-3, with no clear D. This CDR3 region has 11 residues. Trimming took off 3 bases at V and 7 bases at J, with 5 bases between the two ends. Germline lookup yields CDR1 SNHLY and CDR2 FYNNEI.

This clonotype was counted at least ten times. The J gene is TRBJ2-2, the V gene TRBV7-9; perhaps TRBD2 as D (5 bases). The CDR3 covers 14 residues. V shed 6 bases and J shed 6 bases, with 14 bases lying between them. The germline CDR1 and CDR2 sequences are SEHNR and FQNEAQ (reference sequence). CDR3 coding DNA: TGTGCCAGCAGAAGAGGGTTTACGGCCGGGGAGCTGTTTTTT. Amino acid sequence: CASRRGFTAGELFF.

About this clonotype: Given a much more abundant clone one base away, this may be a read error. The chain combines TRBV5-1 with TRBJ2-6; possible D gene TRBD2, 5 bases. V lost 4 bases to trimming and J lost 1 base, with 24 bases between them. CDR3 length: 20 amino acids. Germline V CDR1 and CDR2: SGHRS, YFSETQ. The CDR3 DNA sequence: TGCGCCAGCAGCAAAGGATTCCTCGTGGGAGAGCGTTCTGGGGCCAACGTCCTGACTTTC. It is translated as CASSKGFLVGERSGANVLTF.

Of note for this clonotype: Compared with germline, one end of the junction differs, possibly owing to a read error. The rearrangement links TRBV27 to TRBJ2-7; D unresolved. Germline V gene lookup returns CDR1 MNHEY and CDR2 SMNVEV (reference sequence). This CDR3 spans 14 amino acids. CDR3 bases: TGTGCCAGCAGTCCCCATTTTGCTTCCTACAAGCAGTACTTC. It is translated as CASSPHFASYKQYF.

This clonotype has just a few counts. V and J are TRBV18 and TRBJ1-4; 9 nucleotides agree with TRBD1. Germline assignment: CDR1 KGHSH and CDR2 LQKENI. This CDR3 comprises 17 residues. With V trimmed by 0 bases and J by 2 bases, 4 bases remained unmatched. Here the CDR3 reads CASSPPFGQGTNEKLFF. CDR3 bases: TGTGCCAGCTCACCACCCTTCGGACAGGGGACTAATGAAAAACTGTTTTTT. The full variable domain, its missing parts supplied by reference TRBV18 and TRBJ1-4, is NAGVMQNPRHLVRRRGQEARLRCSPMKGHSHVYWYRQLPEEGLKFMVYLQKENIIDESGMPKERFSAEFPKEGPSILRIQQVVRGDSAAYFCASSPPFGQGTNEKLFFGSGTQLSVL.

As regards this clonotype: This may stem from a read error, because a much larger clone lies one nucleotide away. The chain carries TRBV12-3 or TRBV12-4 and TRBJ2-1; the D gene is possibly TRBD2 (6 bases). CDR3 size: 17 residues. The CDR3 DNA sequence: TGTGCCAGCACCCCCGGGTACGGGAGTACCTCCTACAATGAGCAGTCCTTC. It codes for CASTPGYGSTSYNEQSF.

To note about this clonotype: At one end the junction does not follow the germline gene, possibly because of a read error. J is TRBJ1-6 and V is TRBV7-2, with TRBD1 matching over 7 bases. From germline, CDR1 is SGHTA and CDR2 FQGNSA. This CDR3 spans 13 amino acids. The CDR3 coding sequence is TGTGCCAGCACCCTATCAGGGGGTTCACCCTTCCACTTT. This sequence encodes CASTLSGGSPFHF. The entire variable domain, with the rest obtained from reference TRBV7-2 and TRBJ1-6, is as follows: GAGVSQSPSNKVTEKGKDVELRCDPISGHTALYWYRQSLGQGLEFLIYFQGNSAPDKSGLPSDRFSAERTGGSVSTLTIQRTQQEDSAVYLCASTLSGGSPFHFGNGTRLTVT.

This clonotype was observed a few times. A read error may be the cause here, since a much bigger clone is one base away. The CDR3 region is CASSRQTGRGNQPQHF. CDR3 bases: TGTGCCAGCAGTAGACAGACAGGGAGGGGCAATCAGCCCCAGCATTTT. V is TRBV6-1 and J is TRBJ1-5; 7 bases fit TRBD1. V lost 5 bases, J lost 2 bases, and 9 bases stayed unmatched. The CDR3 length is 16 residues. From germline, CDR1 is MNHNS and CDR2 SASEGT.